One T cell receptor beta chain is described in this entry. Its antigen is undetermined. Just one base apart from a much larger clone, this may be a read error. Healthy Caucasian individuals from Russia aged about 6 to 90 were enrolled as donors. The data were obtained in a study of blood T cells in healthy people across ages. The CDR3 totals 14 residues. Trimming pared 0 bases from V and 3 bases from J, leaving 9 bases between. Germline CDR1 and CDR2: LNHNV and YYDKDF (reference sequence). A J-beta primer mix and a sample-barcoded 5' primer were used in a second PCR of about 7 to 12 cycles. Each cDNA molecule was tagged by a template-switch adaptor with 12 random nucleotides. MiXCR, applied by TCRdb to the 5' RACE reads, yields one record per CDR3 protein. This table holds approximately 800,000 distinct CDR3 sequences, about 53% found once. Points from the study as a whole: Unsorted PBMCs ruled out conclusive naive versus antigen-experienced comparison. Diversity was higher, and naive CD4+ cells more numerous, in long-lived donors than in aged donors.

The TCR was taken from an elderly man in good health. The V gene is TRBV15, the J gene TRBJ2-7; no clear D gene. The sample comprised blood. CDR3 DNA: TGTGCCACCAGCAGAGATCCCAGGTTCTACGAGCAGTACTTC. Protein product: CATSRDPRFYEQYF.